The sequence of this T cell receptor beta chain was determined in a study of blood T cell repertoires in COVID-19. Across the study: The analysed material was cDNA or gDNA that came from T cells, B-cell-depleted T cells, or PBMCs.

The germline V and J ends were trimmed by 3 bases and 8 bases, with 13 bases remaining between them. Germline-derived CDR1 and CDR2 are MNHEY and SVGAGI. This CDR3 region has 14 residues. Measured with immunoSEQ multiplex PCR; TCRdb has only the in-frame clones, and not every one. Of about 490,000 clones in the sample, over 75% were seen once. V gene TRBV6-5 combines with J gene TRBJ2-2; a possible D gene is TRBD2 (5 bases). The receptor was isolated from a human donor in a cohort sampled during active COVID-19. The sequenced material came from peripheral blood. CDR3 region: CASSYSGLVGELFF. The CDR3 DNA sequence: TGTGCCAGCAGTTATTCCGGACTCGTAGGGGAGCTGTTTTTT.